This T cell receptor (beta chain) was documented in a study of chemoradiotherapy in HPV16-positive cancers. Looking at the study overall: Functional T-cell assays on a couple of HPV16-positive patients' cells defined candidate HPV-specific clones and common TCR motifs.

Using immunoSEQ multiplex PCR, the repertoire was profiled, and TCRdb retains in-frame clones only, with some absent. Among approximately 9,000 clones listed, over 70% were seen once. The CDR3 is made up of 16 amino acids. From germline, CDR1 is SGDLS and CDR2 YYNGEE. V shed 0 bases, J shed 6 bases, and the junction held 7 bases outside the gene matches. This material was obtained from a patient who underwent chemoradiotherapy. The chain joins TRBV9 to TRBJ2-2; 8 nucleotides align to TRBD2. The source of this sequence is a human donor with HPV-associated anogenital cancer. This chain's CDR3 is CASSVGLAGTPGELFF. CDR3 in DNA: TGTGCCAGCAGCGTAGGATTAGCGGGGACCCCCGGGGAGCTGTTTTTT. Together with reference TRBV9 and TRBJ2-2, the CDR3 gives the full variable domain: DSGVTQTPKHLITATGQRVTLRCSPRSGDLSVYWYQQSLDQGLQFLIQYYNGEERAKGNILERFSAQQFPDLHSELNLSSLELGDSALYFCASSVGLAGTPGELFFGEGSRLTVL.